What follows is one T cell receptor (beta chain) and its context. Its antigen remains unknown. Averaging approximately 0.11 L, one heparinised blood draw was given by each donor. These data come from a study of beta chain features in type 1 diabetes. Study information: Patients looked much like healthy donors when it came to age, gender and cell yields. Taken together, all samples contributed 107,917,701 examined sorted cells. Study-level points and caveats: The naive, central memory and Treg TCRB repertoires of patients appeared to be more similar to one another than those of healthy donors. Moderate yet significant TCRB CDR3 shortening was seen in Type 1 diabetes patients in all four CD4+ subsets.

V was trimmed by 3 bases and J by 5 bases, leaving 9 bases between them. The CDR3 totals 14 residues. CDR1 and CDR2 from the germline V gene are SGDLS and YYNGEE. Expressed TCRB transcripts were sequenced because the entire RNA isolate underwent reverse transcription. Data came from immunoSEQ multiplex PCR; TCRdb stores just in-frame clones and leaves some out. The sample carries about 160,000 clones, 7.8% recorded once. The specimen sequenced was central memory CD4+ T cells from blood. This chain uses TRBV9 with TRBJ1-6; possibly TRBD1 for D (5 bases). This TCR derives from a woman aged 40 to 55 with type 1 diabetes. The CDR3 DNA is TGTGCCAGCAGCGAGAGGACAAATAATTCACCCCTCCACTTT. Its translation: CASSERTNNSPLHF.